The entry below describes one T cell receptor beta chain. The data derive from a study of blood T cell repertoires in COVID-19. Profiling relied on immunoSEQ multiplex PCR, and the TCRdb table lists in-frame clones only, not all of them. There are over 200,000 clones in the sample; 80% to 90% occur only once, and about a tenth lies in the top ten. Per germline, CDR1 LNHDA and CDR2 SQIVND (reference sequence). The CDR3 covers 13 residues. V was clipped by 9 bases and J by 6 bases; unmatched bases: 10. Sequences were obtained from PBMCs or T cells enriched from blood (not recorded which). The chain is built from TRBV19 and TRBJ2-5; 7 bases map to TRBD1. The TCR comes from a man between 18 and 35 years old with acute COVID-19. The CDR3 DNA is TGTGCCAGCGGCTCGGGACAGAGGCAGACCCAGTACTTC. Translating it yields CASGSGQRQTQYF.